Below are 21 T cell receptor beta chains sequenced from a single sample in a study of cytomegalovirus exposure and HLA in healthy donors. 60 Vbeta and 13 Jbeta primers were used in PCR. Clones were read by immunoSEQ multiplex PCR, and TCRdb kept only the in-frame ones, dropping some. Of over 130,000 clones listed, 80% are singletons. Material for sequencing was PBMCs. These receptor sequences come from a man aged 45-65 years in good health and CMV-seronegative.

The CDR3 here is CASSSGTGGMNTEAFF. CDR3 nucleotides: TGTGCCAGCAGCTCCGGGACAGGAGGGATGAACACTGAAGCTTTCTTT. The chain recombines TRBV5-5 with TRBJ1-1, with 8 positions matching TRBD1. This CDR3 region has 16 residues. Losses at the gene ends were 3 bases for V and 0 bases for J; bases not matched to a gene: 7. Germline V gene sequence: CDR1 SGHKS, CDR2 YYEKEE (reference sequence).

V gene TRBV7-8 combines with J gene TRBJ2-5; 8 nucleotides agree with TRBD1. The CDR3 is made up of 15 amino acids. Germline values: CDR1 SGHVS, CDR2 FQNEAQ. Trimming cost V 1 base and J 5 bases; bases outside gene matches: 6. This CDR3 reads CASSLVGQGVETQYF. The CDR3 DNA reads TGTGCCAGCAGCTTAGTTGGACAGGGCGTCGAGACCCAGTACTTC.

The chain links TRBV19 to TRBJ1-4; D gene unclear. V lost 9 bases and J 2 bases, leaving 13 bases between the germline ends. The germline gives CDR1 LNHDA, CDR2 SQIVND (reference sequence). CDR3 length: 14 amino acids. CDR3 residues: CASSRERTNEKLFF. For the CDR3, the DNA is TGTGCCAGCTCTAGAGAACGGACTAATGAAAAACTGTTTTTT.

V usage is TRBV7-6 and J usage is TRBJ2-7; 7 nucleotides agree with TRBD2. The trim removed 5 bases at V and 2 bases at J, leaving 6 bases unmatched. CDR1 SGHVS and CDR2 FNYEAQ come from the germline V gene. This CDR3 region has 14 residues. The CDR3: CASSQGGVTYEQYF. The CDR3 DNA sequence: TGTGCCAGCAGCCAGGGAGGGGTTACCTACGAGCAGTACTTC.

This chain connects TRBV7-2 to TRBJ2-3; 9 nucleotides agree with TRBD1. V dropped 4 bases and J dropped 8; count of bases not matched to a gene: 7. Germline V gene sequence: CDR1 SGHTA, CDR2 FQGNSA. The CDR3 sequence is 14 residues long. The CDR3 sequence is CASSSTGGIGTQYF. The DNA for the CDR3 is TGTGCCAGCAGCTCGACAGGGGGAATCGGTACGCAGTATTTT.

The chain links TRBV9 to TRBJ2-7; D is unclear. The V end lost 3 bases, the J end lost 2 bases, and 18 bases lay between the germline ends. Germline CDR1 SGDLS, CDR2 YYNGEE. This CDR3 has 16 amino acids. CDR3 nucleotides: TGTGCCAGCAGCGACGACCCCGGCGGAGCTCCCTACGAGCAGTACTTC. Translated: CASSDDPGGAPYEQYF.

This clone occurred once. The chain carries TRBV27 and TRBJ2-7, with D possibly TRBD1 on 6 matching bases. V lost 4 bases and J 0 bases, leaving 13 bases between the germline ends. Germline CDR1 MNHEY, CDR2 SMNVEV (reference sequence). The CDR3 sequence is 15 residues long. The CDR3 loop reads CASSYRTASSYEQYF. DNA for the CDR3: TGTGCCAGCAGTTACCGGACAGCCAGCTCCTACGAGCAGTACTTC.

The gene calls are TRBV5-1 and TRBJ2-7; D is possibly TRBD1 (5 bases). V was pared by 0 bases and J by 3 bases, with 10 bases between. The length of the CDR3 is 14 residues. Germline CDR1 and CDR2: SGHRS and YFSETQ. The CDR3 DNA sequence: TGCGCCAGCAGCTTGGGGGGCCGAAACTACGAGCAGTACTTC. Its protein is CASSLGGRNYEQYF. The whole variable domain, remainder taken from reference TRBV5-1 and TRBJ2-7, is KAGVTQTPRYLIKTRGQQVTLSCSPISGHRSVSWYQQTPGQGLQFLFEYFSETQRNKGNFPGRFSGRQFSNSRSEMNVSTLELGDSALYLCASSLGGRNYEQYFGPGTRLTVT.

V gene TRBV12-5 combines with J gene TRBJ2-1; TRBD2 matches 11 bases. CDR3 size: 20 residues. Per germline, CDR1 LGHNT and CDR2 FRNRAP. With V trimmed by 3 bases and J by 4 bases, 17 bases remained unmatched. The CDR3 here is CASGFLITSYSGGDYNEQFF. The CDR3 region has the DNA TGTGCTAGTGGTTTCCTTATCACATCCTATAGCGGGGGGGATTACAATGAGCAGTTCTTC.

The chain uses TRBV29-1 and TRBJ2-1, with a weak D call TRBD2 (6 bases). CDR1 is SQVTM and CDR2 is ANQGSEA in the germline V gene. Trimming pared 2 bases from V and 1 base from J, leaving 15 bases between. The CDR3 length is 16 residues. The CDR3 coding sequence is TGCAGCGTTGAAAAAGGGACTGGCCTGTCCTACAATGAGCAGTTCTTC. Its translation is CSVEKGTGLSYNEQFF.

This clone occurred a few times. The J gene is TRBJ2-7, the V gene TRBV6-5; TRBD2 agrees at 9 bases. The CDR3 length is 15 residues. Germline CDR1 reads MNHEY; CDR2 reads SVGAGI. With 4 bases clipped from V and 6 bases from J, the junction kept 10 bases outside the gene matches. The CDR3 sequence is CASSLLSGRFSEQYF. CDR3 nucleotides: TGTGCCAGCAGTTTGCTTAGCGGGAGATTCTCCGAGCAGTACTTC.

Of note for this clone: This specimen includes other DNA sequences encoding the same CDR3. The chain carries TRBV7-9 and TRBJ2-7; D gene ambiguous. V was trimmed by 5 bases and J by 4 bases, leaving 6 bases between them. CDR3 length: 11 amino acids. Germline V gene data show CDR1 as SEHNR and CDR2 as FQNEAQ (reference sequence). The CDR3 here is CASSPYYEQYF. As DNA, the CDR3 is TGTGCCAGCAGCCCTTATTACGAGCAGTACTTC.

V gene TRBV7-3 combines with J gene TRBJ2-1; D possibly corresponds to TRBD1 (5 bases). This CDR3 region has 12 residues. V was pared by 4 bases and J by 8 bases, with 9 bases between. From germline, CDR1 is SGHTA and CDR2 FQGTGA. CDR3 nucleotides: TGTGCCAGCAGCTCAGGGTCAGATGAGCAGTTCTTC. This sequence encodes CASSSGSDEQFF. Drawing the rest from reference TRBV7-3 and TRBJ2-1, the complete variable domain is GAGVSQTPSNKVTEKGKYVELRCDPISGHTALYWYRQSLGQGPEFLIYFQGTGAADDSGLPNDRFFAVRPEGSVSTLKIQRTERGDSAVYLCASSSGSDEQFFGPGTRLTVL.

This chain uses TRBV5-8 with TRBJ2-2; TRBD2 agrees at 12 bases. Trimming at V came to 0 bases and at J to 7 bases, leaving 4 bases not matched to a gene. CDR3 size: 16 residues. Germline loops: CDR1 SGHTS, CDR2 YDEGEE. Here the CDR3 DNA reads TGTGCCAGCAGCTTGGGGACTAGCGGGATCATCGGGGAGCTGTTTTTT. Translating it yields CASSLGTSGIIGELFF.

The V gene is TRBV7-2, the J gene TRBJ1-1; possible D gene TRBD1, 6 bases. Per germline, CDR1 SGHTA and CDR2 FQGNSA. V gave up 0 bases and J gave up 5 bases, with 10 bases separating them. This CDR3 comprises 14 residues. Here the CDR3 DNA reads TGTGCCAGCAGCTTAGCACAGGGTGAGACTGAAGCTTTCTTT. This gives the protein CASSLAQGETEAFF. The variable domain in full, completed from reference TRBV7-2 and TRBJ1-1, reads GAGVSQSPSNKVTEKGKDVELRCDPISGHTALYWYRQSLGQGLEFLIYFQGNSAPDKSGLPSDRFSAERTGGSVSTLTIQRTQQEDSAVYLCASSLAQGETEAFFGQGTRLTVV.

V and J are TRBV2 and TRBJ2-6; 10 positions match TRBD1. This CDR3 is built from 16 residues. The V gene's germline CDR1 is SNHLY and CDR2 FYNNEI. Germline trimming cut 7 bases from V and 0 bases from J; bases unmatched to any gene: 3. The CDR3 loop reads CASTRQGASGANVLTF. CDR3 bases: TGTGCCAGCACTAGACAGGGGGCCTCTGGGGCCAACGTCCTGACTTTC.

J is TRBJ2-1 and V is TRBV18; the D gene is possibly TRBD2 (5 bases). CDR3 size: 15 residues. In germline, CDR1 is KGHSH, CDR2 LQKENI. Trimming stripped 1 base from V and 4 bases from J, with 11 bases between. The CDR3 here is CASSPRPAVYNEQFF. CDR3 nucleotides: TGTGCCAGCTCACCACGACCAGCGGTTTACAATGAGCAGTTCTTC.

The chain has TRBV13 and TRBJ2-7; TRBD1 agrees at 8 bases. Looked up from germline, CDR1 is PRHDT and CDR2 is FYEKMQ (reference sequence). V shed 4 bases, J shed 5 bases, and the junction held 13 bases outside the gene matches. The CDR3 is made up of 16 amino acids. Written as DNA, the CDR3 is TGTGCCAGCAGCTCTTCCCATGGACAGGGTACCCACGAGCAGTACTTC. Protein product: CASSSSHGQGTHEQYF. The variable domain in full, with the rest retrieved from reference TRBV13 and TRBJ2-7, is AAGVIQSPRHLIKEKRETATLKCYPIPRHDTVYWYQQGPGQDPQFLISFYEKMQSDKGSIPDRFSAQQFSDYHSELNMSSLELGDSALYFCASSSSHGQGTHEQYFGPGTRLTVT.

This chain connects TRBV19 to TRBJ1-4, with D possibly being TRBD1 (5 bases). Trimming pared 1 base from V and 3 bases from J, leaving 27 bases between. Germline-derived CDR1 and CDR2 are LNHDA and SQIVND (reference sequence). This CDR3 contains 21 residues. The CDR3 reads CASSIVVLGGQGRTSNEKLFF. Here the CDR3 DNA reads TGTGCCAGTAGTATAGTAGTCCTCGGAGGGCAGGGAAGGACCTCTAATGAAAAACTGTTTTTT.

In this sample, this clone is medium-sized. The CDR3 DNA follows: TGTGCCAGCAGTTTATCGGAAGGGGGCATGAACTACAATGAGCAGTTCTTC. Amino acids: CASSLSEGGMNYNEQFF. The rearrangement links TRBV27 to TRBJ2-1; 7 bases fit TRBD1. The trim removed 0 bases at V and 3 bases at J, leaving 8 bases unmatched. The CDR3 loop spans 17 amino acids. Germline lookup yields CDR1 MNHEY and CDR2 SMNVEV (reference sequence).

This clone was seen a few times. This chain connects TRBV30 to TRBJ2-7, with D perhaps matching TRBD1 (6 bases). V lost 2 bases and J lost 7, with 18 bases in between. The CDR3 is 14 amino acids. Germline V lookup: CDR1 GTSNPN, CDR2 SVGIG (reference sequence). DNA of the CDR3: TGTGCCTGGAGTAGGGGGAGTTACCGAAGGGAGCAGTACTTC. Protein: CAWSRGSYRREQYF.